This T cell receptor (beta chain) was retrieved from a study of T-cell memory formation after mild COVID-19 (TCRdb year 2021). Notes on the research overall: TCR sequence clusters from the two donors were found to be largely donor specific. T-cell clones expanding and contracting after mild COVID-19 in two donors were tracked by longitudinal TCRalpha and TCRbeta repertoire sequencing. The cohort comprised two young, previously healthy adult volunteers, one female and one male.

Paper-wide results and their limitations: Some responding clones were detected in pre-infection memory, suggesting pre-existing cross-reactive memory T cells joined the SARS-CoV-2 response. Only a couple of mild cases were covered in the study, and larger cohorts including severe cases with pre-infection samples were considered necessary. Balanced CD4/CD8 phenotypes were observed for clones contracting from day 15 to 85, whereas a bias towards CD4+ was observed for a second wave of clones expanding from day 15 to 37. SARS-CoV-2 specificity of the second-wave clones peaking on day 37 was not confirmed. Contracting CD4+ clones were found mainly in CM and EM memory subsets, while CD8+ clones were enriched in EMRA.

Sequencing was carried out with an Illumina NovaSeq 6000. cDNA libraries for TCRalpha and TCRbeta were prepared by 5'RACE using constant-segment primers, with sample barcodes and unique molecular identifiers added. Trizol reagent was used to extract RNA from every sample. The libraries were amplified in two PCR steps, and the second step added a second sample barcode and Illumina TruSeq adapters. Sequencing of libraries was performed on an Illumina NovaSeq with 2 x 150 bp paired-end reads. The published analysis was carried out like this. The reads were demultiplexed and collapsed into UMI-guided consensus sequences using migec v1.2.7. With mixcr v2.1.11, UMI consensuses were aligned to TRA and TRB V and J templates and assembled into clonotypes. A clonotype was counted as expanded or contracted only if both edgeR and NoisET called the change significant, with noise models trained on biological replicates. edgeR calls used a false discovery rate-adjusted p below 0.01 and a log2 fold-change threshold of 1. As an exploratory analysis of dynamics, PCA with hierarchical clustering was applied to max-normalized trajectories of the 1000 most abundant clonotypes. The CD4 or CD8 phenotype of responding clones was assigned using the separately sequenced CD4+ and CD8+ repertoires. The raw public reads went through TCRdb reprocessing: fastp at Q25, MiXCR clone calling, in-frame beta chains kept. All rows with the same CDR3 protein become a single entry with the most common DNA and genes. The V and J calls reflect TCRdb's pipeline rather than the authors' work. The sample table holds about 560,000 distinct CDR3 sequences, of which about a fifth were seen once. Under 8.5% of the sample comes from the top ten.

Ficoll-Paque density gradient centrifugation was the method used to isolate PBMCs. In regard to this clonotype: This receptor's antigen is unknown. The input lacks base qualities; no much larger clone sits a single base away.

CDR1 and CDR2, looked up from the germline V gene (reference sequence), are MNHNY and SVGAGI. Including cysteine and phenylalanine, the CDR3 has 13 amino acids. Only the CDR3 portion is preserved as DNA: 39 bases, with reading frame beginning at the first base. V drops 2 bases and J drops 8 bases, leaving 10 bases in between. This clonotype originated in an adult woman who had mild COVID-19 (a few samples of this study predate the infection). The sample titles of this study are shuffled in the database, so cell type and time point are left out; the donor was told from shared clones. Sequenced sample: PBMCs or a T cell subset sorted from them (not recorded which). The chain was built from TRBV6-6 and TRBJ2-1; a weak D assignment points to TRBD1 (6 bases agree). The nucleotides read TGTGCCAGCAGTTACACAGGGAGCGATGAGCAGTTCTTC. The encoded protein is CASSYTGSDEQFF.